One and the same sample provided the 10 T cell receptor beta chains below, sequenced in a study of T cell repertoires in cytomegalovirus infection. TCRdb processed the reads anew with MiXCR; each CDR3 protein has one entry. The sample shows roughly 230,000 distinct CDR3 sequences, over 20% of them seen only once. The sequenced material came from CD8+ T cells from PBMCs. These receptors all stem from a human donor in good health (CMV status not recorded). Some clones in this sample may be carry-over from other donors' samples.

This chain joins TRBV25-1 and TRBJ2-1, with D possibly matching TRBD1 (5 bases). This CDR3 region has 15 residues. Trimming took off 4 bases at V and 7 bases at J, with 17 bases between the two ends. CDR1 and CDR2 from the germline V gene are MGHDK and SYGVNS. The CDR3 DNA reads as TGTGCCAGCAGTGCCGCCGCGACAGCTTCAAATGAGCAGTTCTTC. Its protein product is CASSAAATASNEQFF.

J is TRBJ2-1 and V is TRBV3-1; D not certain. This CDR3 is 16 amino acids long. V was shortened by 0 bases and J by 1 base, with 10 bases between the two germline ends. From germline, CDR1 is LGHDT and CDR2 YNNKEL (reference sequence). In nucleotides, the CDR3 is TGTGCCAGCAGCCAAGATGTCGGGTCATCCTACAATGAGCAGTTCTTC. This encodes CASSQDVGSSYNEQFF.

The chain joins TRBV4-1 to TRBJ1-6; D is undetermined. This CDR3 comprises 13 residues. V was cut by 2 bases and J by 6 bases, with 5 bases left in between. The germline gives CDR1 MGHRA, CDR2 YSYEKL. CDR3 loop: CASSQLINSPLHF. In nucleotides, the CDR3 is TGCGCCAGCAGCCAACTGATTAATTCACCCCTCCACTTT.

CDR3 bases: TGCAGTGCTAGAGTCTCCGCGGCGGGGGGGAATGAGCAGTTCTTC. Protein product: CSARVSAAGGNEQFF. V and J are TRBV20-1 and TRBJ2-1; 9 nucleotides match TRBD2. This CDR3 contains 15 residues. Germline CDR1 DFQATT, CDR2 SNEGSKA (reference sequence). V lost 1 base and J lost 7; bases outside the gene matches: 8.

The V call is TRBV20-1, the J call TRBJ1-2; 8 bases agree with TRBD1. The CDR3 totals 16 residues. The germline V gene has CDR1 DFQATT and CDR2 SNEGSKA (reference sequence). With 0 bases clipped from V and 1 base from J, the junction kept 7 bases outside the gene matches. The CDR3 loop is CSARDLQGANNYGYTF. The CDR3 DNA reads as TGCAGTGCTAGAGATCTGCAGGGGGCAAATAACTATGGCTACACCTTC.

The rearrangement joins TRBV7-9 to TRBJ1-1, with D possibly being TRBD1 (5 bases). This CDR3 is built from 15 residues. V gave up 5 bases and J gave up 8 bases, with 21 bases separating them. Germline CDR1 and CDR2: SEHNR and FQNEAQ (reference sequence). CDR3 protein: CASSPSPGGAWEAFF. CDR3 nucleotides: TGTGCCAGCAGCCCTTCTCCCGGTGGGGCGTGGGAAGCTTTCTTT.

This clonotype showed up just a few times. This chain uses TRBV7-8 with TRBJ2-2; tentatively, D is TRBD2 (7 bases). The CDR3 is 15 residues long. Trimming took off 5 bases at V and 1 base at J, with 11 bases between the two ends. Per germline, CDR1 SGHVS and CDR2 FQNEAQ. As DNA, the CDR3 is TGTGCCAGCAGCGCAAGGGGGGGGAACACCGGGGAGCTGTTTTTT. Its protein product is CASSARGGNTGELFF.

This clonotype turned up a few times. The rearrangement joins TRBV25-1 to TRBJ2-2; D uncertain. Germline CDR1 and CDR2: MGHDK and SYGVNS. V gave up 7 bases and J gave up 7 bases, with 7 bases separating them. The CDR3 has 11 residues. The CDR3 DNA reads TGTGCCAGCACCTCCGACGGGGAGCTGTTTTTT. Encoded protein: CASTSDGELFF. Full variable domain (rest looked up from reference TRBV25-1 and TRBJ2-2): EADIYQTPRYLVIGTGKKITLECSQTMGHDKMYWYQQDPGMELHLIHYSYGVNSTEKGDLSSESTVSRIRTEHFPLTLESARPSHTSQYLCASTSDGELFFGEGSRLTVL.

The rearrangement uses TRBV20-1 and TRBJ1-2; D gene ambiguous. Germline V lookup: CDR1 DFQATT, CDR2 SNEGSKA (reference sequence). Trimming took 5 bases from V and 4 from J, leaving 29 bases between them. This CDR3 contains 18 residues. CDR3 in DNA: TGCAGTGCTCCGTCGCCACCCCGGGTAGTAACCGAGATCTATGGCTACACCTTC. Its protein product is CSAPSPPRVVTEIYGYTF.

The chain employs TRBV2 and TRBJ2-7; D not resolved. V lost 2 bases to trimming and J lost 5 bases, with 4 bases between them. The CDR3 extends over 11 amino acids. Germline V gene data show CDR1 as SNHLY and CDR2 as FYNNEI. The DNA for the CDR3 is TGTGCCAGCAGTGAAAATGACGAGCAGTACTTC. Translating gives CASSENDEQYF. Combining the CDR3 with reference TRBV2 and TRBJ2-7 gives the whole variable domain EPEVTQTPSHQVTQMGQEVILRCVPISNHLYFYWYRQILGQKVEFLVSFYNNEISEKSEIFDDQFSVERPDGSNFTLKIRSTKLEDSAMYFCASSENDEQYFGPGTRLTVT.